The rows below give T cell receptor beta chains drawn from one sample of a study of blood T cell repertoires in COVID-19. Using immunoSEQ multiplex PCR, the repertoire was profiled, and TCRdb retains in-frame clones only, with some absent. The data contain about 280,000 clones, more than 70% of them singletons. The sample consisted of peripheral blood. These receptors all come from a woman in her 30s with COVID-19, enrolled during active disease. Each CDR3 is given with its conserved first and last residue. D genes are given only for firm matches. Some rows mark clone size as missing; the rest say once, few, many or name a class of expanded clone.

size | J | D | length | V | CDR3 | DNA
once | TRBJ1-5 | - | 14 | TRBV6-5 | CASSAYYQGQPQHF | TGTGCCAGCAGCGCCTACTACCAGGGTCAGCCCCAGCATTTT
- | TRBJ2-7 | TRBD2 | 14 | TRBV28 | CATGGSGSFYEQYF | TGTGCCACGGGAGGGAGCGGGAGCTTCTACGAGCAGTACTTC
few | TRBJ2-7 | - | 11 | TRBV12-3/TRBV12-4 | CASSSTYEQYF | TGTGCCAGCAGTTCCACCTACGAGCAGTACTTC
- | TRBJ2-7 | TRBD2 | 14 | TRBV28 | CASSPSGPPYEQYF | TGTGCCAGCAGCCCTAGCGGGCCGCCTTACGAGCAGTACTTC
- | TRBJ2-1 | TRBD2 | 16 | TRBV11-3 | CASSPPGLAGANEQFF | TGTGCCAGCAGCCCCCCCGGACTAGCGGGAGCCAATGAGCAGTTCTTC
- | TRBJ2-7 | - | 14 | TRBV6-5 | CASSYLAGAHEQYF | TGTGCCAGCAGTTATTTGGCAGGGGCCCACGAGCAGTACTTC
- | TRBJ2-7 | TRBD2 | 16 | TRBV6-2/TRBV6-3 | CASSRTVAGGPDEQYF | TGTGCCAGCAGTAGAACCGTAGCGGGAGGGCCGGACGAGCAGTACTTC
- | TRBJ1-6 | TRBD1 | 16 | TRBV14 | CASSQEDRGYNSPLHF | TGTGCCAGCAGCCAAGAGGACAGGGGCTATAATTCACCCCTCCACTTT
- | TRBJ1-3 | - | 14 | TRBV15 | CATSGRGPGNTIYF | TGTGCCACCAGCGGCAGGGGACCTGGAAACACCATATATTTT
few | TRBJ1-5 | - | 12 | TRBV21-1 | CASRGDRGFQHF | TGTGCCAGCAGAGGGGACAGGGGTTTCCAGCATTTT
- | TRBJ2-3 | TRBD2 | 16 | TRBV11-2 | CASSDGTSGYTDTQYF | TGTGCCAGCAGCGACGGGACTAGCGGGTACACTGATACGCAGTATTTT
once | TRBJ1-5 | - | 14 | TRBV7-9 | CASSLGQVHGPQHF | TGTGCCAGCAGCTTAGGGCAGGTCCACGGGCCCCAGCATTTT
- | TRBJ2-6 | - | 19 | TRBV9 | CASSVAPQGLGSGANVLTF | TGTGCCAGCAGCGTAGCCCCACAGGGTCTGGGATCTGGGGCCAACGTCCTGACTTTC
- | TRBJ2-2 | TRBD2 | 17 | TRBV3-1/TRBV3-2 | CASSQEAGGANTGELFF | TGTGCCAGCAGCCAAGAAGCGGGAGGGGCCAACACCGGGGAGCTGTTTTTT
- | TRBJ1-6 | - | 15 | TRBV9 | CASSVEASGDSPLHF | TGTGCCAGCAGCGTAGAAGCTTCGGGGGATTCACCCCTCCACTTT
- | TRBJ2-7 | TRBD2 | 16 | TRBV5-5 | CASSLAGTSGTYEQYF | TGTGCCAGCAGCTTGGCCGGGACTAGCGGAACCTACGAGCAGTACTTC